The clone carrying this T cell receptor (beta chain) was seen more than once but under ten times. The sample is drawn from a study of shared clonotypes between healthy human individuals. The CDR3 length is 15 residues. The junction had 4 bases not matched to a gene; V was cut back by 1 base and J by 8 bases. Germline assignment: CDR1 SGHTS and CDR2 YDEGEE. In the authors' workflow: ImmunoSEQ junction-only sequences lacked quality scores, so their filtering differed. Measured with immunoSEQ multiplex PCR; TCRdb has only the in-frame clones, and not every one. V and J calls and clone size are those listed in that table; D and trimming were worked out from the DNA. Of around 700,000 clones in the sample, around two thirds are singletons; the top ten hold approximately 1.6%.

This clonotype originated in a woman aged 25-40 years in good health. The V call is TRBV5-8, the J call TRBJ2-1; TRBD2 agrees at 12 bases. Sequenced: memory CD4+ T cells sorted from blood. Specified subset: CD45RA-negative fraction. The CDR3: CASSLRLAGVYEQFF. The CDR3 region has the DNA TGTGCCAGCAGCTTGCGACTAGCGGGAGTATATGAGCAGTTCTTC.